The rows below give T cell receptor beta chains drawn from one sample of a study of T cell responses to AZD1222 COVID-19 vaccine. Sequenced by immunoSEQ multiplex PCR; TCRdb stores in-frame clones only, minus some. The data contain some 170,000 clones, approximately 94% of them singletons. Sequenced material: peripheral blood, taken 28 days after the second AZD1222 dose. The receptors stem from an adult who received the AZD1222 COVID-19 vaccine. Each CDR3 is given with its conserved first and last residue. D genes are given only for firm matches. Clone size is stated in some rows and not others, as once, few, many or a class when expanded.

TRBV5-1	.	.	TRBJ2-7	CASSPPGSISYEQYF	TGCGCCAGCAGCCCTCCCGGGTCAATCTCCTACGAGCAGTACTTC
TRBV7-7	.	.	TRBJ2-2	CASSVDRPNTGELFF	TGTGCCAGCAGCGTAGACAGACCGAACACCGGGGAGCTGTTTTTT
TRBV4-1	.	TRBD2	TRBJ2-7	CASSQESGSGDEQYF	TGCGCCAGCAGCCAAGAGAGCGGGAGCGGGGACGAGCAGTACTTC
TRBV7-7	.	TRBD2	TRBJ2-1	CASSKGLAGEQFF	TGTGCCAGCAGCAAGGGACTAGCGGGAGAGCAGTTCTTC
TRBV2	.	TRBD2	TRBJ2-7	CASSSGTSGRSDLEQYF	TGTGCCAGCAGTTCCGGGACTAGCGGGAGGTCGGATCTGGAGCAGTACTTC
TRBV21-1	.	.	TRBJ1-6	CASSKDERGNSPLHF	TGTGCCAGCAGCAAAGATGAACGGGGGAATTCACCCCTCCACTTT
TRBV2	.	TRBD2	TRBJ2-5	CASSHTSGRQETQYF	TGTGCCAGCAGTCACACTAGCGGGAGACAAGAGACCCAGTACTTC
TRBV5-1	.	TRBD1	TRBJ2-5	CASSLWTGRETQYF	TGCGCCAGCAGCTTGTGGACAGGGAGAGAGACCCAGTACTTC
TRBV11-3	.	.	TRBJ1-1	CASSSTGFTEAFF	TGTGCCAGCAGCTCGACAGGATTCACTGAAGCTTTCTTT
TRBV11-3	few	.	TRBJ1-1	CASSFRSNTEAFF	TGTGCCAGCAGCTTTAGGAGTAACACTGAAGCTTTCTTT
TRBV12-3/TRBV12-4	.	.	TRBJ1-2	CASSLGQGYTF	TGTGCCAGCAGTTTAGGCCAGGGCTACACCTTC
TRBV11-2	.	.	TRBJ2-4	CASRGRGVFENIQYF	TGTGCCAGCAGGGGACGCGGGGTCTTCGAAAACATTCAGTACTTC
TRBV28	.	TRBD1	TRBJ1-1	CASSQTGGGLTGVAFF	TGTGCCAGCAGTCAGACAGGGGGCGGACTGACCGGGGTAGCTTTCTTT
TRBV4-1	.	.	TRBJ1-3	CASSQVGSGSSGNTIYF	TGCGCCAGCAGCCAAGTGGGGTCAGGGAGCTCTGGAAACACCATATATTTT
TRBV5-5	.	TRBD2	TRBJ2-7	CASSLRGTTYEQYF	TGTGCCAGCAGCTTACGAGGGACTACGTACGAGCAGTACTTC
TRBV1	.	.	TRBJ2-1	CTSSQVAGRSYNEQFF	TGCACCAGCAGCCAGGTAGCGGGACGGTCCTACAATGAGCAGTTCTTC
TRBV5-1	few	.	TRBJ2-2	CASSLQGPHTGELFF	TGCGCCAGCAGCTTGCAGGGGCCCCACACCGGGGAGCTGTTTTTT
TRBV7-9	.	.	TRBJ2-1	CASSTTSYNEQFF	TGTGCCAGCAGCACGACGAGTTACAATGAGCAGTTCTTC
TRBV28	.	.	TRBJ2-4	CASSSLPVGNIQYF	TGTGCCAGCAGTTCTCTCCCGGTCGGGAACATTCAGTACTTC
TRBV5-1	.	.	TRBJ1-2	CASSLISGHTLGYGYTF	TGCGCCAGCAGCTTGATCAGTGGACATACTCTAGGCTATGGCTACACCTTC
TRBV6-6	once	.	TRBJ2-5	CASSYGSVQETQYF	TGTGCCAGCAGTTACGGCTCGGTACAAGAGACCCAGTACTTC
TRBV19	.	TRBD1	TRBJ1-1	CASRGTGTGVREAFF	TGTGCCAGTAGAGGAACCGGGACAGGGGTTAGAGAAGCTTTCTTT
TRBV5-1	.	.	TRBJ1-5	CASSLERRDQPQHF	TGCGCCAGCAGCTTGGAGCGCCGGGATCAGCCCCAGCATTTT
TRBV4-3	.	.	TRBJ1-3	CASSQDLGRDSGNTIYF	TGCGCCAGCAGCCAAGATTTGGGCAGAGACTCTGGAAACACCATATATTTT
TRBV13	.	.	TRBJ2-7	CASSFTGYSGQYF	TGTGCCAGCAGCTTTACAGGGTATTCAGGGCAGTACTTC
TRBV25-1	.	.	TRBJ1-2	CASSEKLQGYGYTF	TGTGCCAGCAGCGAAAAACTACAGGGCTATGGCTACACCTTC
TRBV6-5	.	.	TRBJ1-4	CASGAPPQLFF	TGTGCCAGCGGGGCCCCACCGCAACTGTTTTTT
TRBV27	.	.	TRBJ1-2	CASSLGSFYGYTF	TGTGCCAGCAGTTTGGGCAGCTTCTATGGCTACACCTTC
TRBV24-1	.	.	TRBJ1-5	CATSDPRNNQPQHF	TGTGCCACCAGTGATCCCCGGAACAATCAGCCCCAGCATTTT
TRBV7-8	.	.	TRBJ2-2	CASSPLDRDTGELFF	TGTGCCAGCAGCCCGCTGGACCGGGACACCGGGGAGCTGTTTTTT
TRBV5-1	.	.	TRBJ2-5	CASSFTQETQYF	TGCGCCAGCAGCTTCACACAAGAGACCCAGTACTTC
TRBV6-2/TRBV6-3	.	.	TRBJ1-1	CASSYSGDVEAFF	TGTGCCAGCAGTTACTCGGGGGACGTTGAAGCTTTCTTT
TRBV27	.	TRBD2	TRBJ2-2	CASIKTSGRALKNTGELFF	TGTGCCAGCATCAAGACTAGCGGGAGGGCCCTCAAGAACACCGGGGAGCTGTTTTTT
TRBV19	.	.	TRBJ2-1	CASSTVLGTYNEQFF	TGTGCCAGTAGTACGGTTTTGGGGACTTACAATGAGCAGTTCTTC
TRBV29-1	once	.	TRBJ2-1	CSVLGWGNEQFF	TGCAGCGTTCTTGGGTGGGGAAATGAGCAGTTCTTC
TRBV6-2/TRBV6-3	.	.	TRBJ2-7	CASSYRVRPRSSYEQYF	TGTGCCAGCAGTTACCGGGTCCGTCCCCGGAGCTCCTACGAGCAGTACTTC
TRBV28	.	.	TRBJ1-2	CASSSDALRGGYTF	TGTGCCAGCAGTTCAGACGCCCTAAGAGGCGGCTACACCTTC
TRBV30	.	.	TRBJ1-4	CAWSAWGGEPMFF	TGTGCCTGGAGTGCGTGGGGTGGGGAGCCGATGTTTTTT
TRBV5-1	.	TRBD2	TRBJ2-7	CASSLAGASGGYEQYF	TGCGCCAGCAGCTTGGCTGGGGCTAGCGGGGGCTACGAGCAGTACTTC
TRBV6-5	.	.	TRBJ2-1	CASQFSGTNEQFF	TGTGCCAGCCAGTTCTCCGGGACCAATGAGCAGTTCTTC
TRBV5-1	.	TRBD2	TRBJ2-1	CASSLVPGTRFHEQFF	TGCGCCAGCAGCTTGGTTCCCGGGACTAGATTCCATGAGCAGTTCTTC
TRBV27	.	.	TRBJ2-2	CASTPQRAGELFF	TGTGCCAGCACCCCCCAGAGGGCCGGGGAGCTGTTTTTT
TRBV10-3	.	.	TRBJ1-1	CAISESMGMNTEAFF	TGTGCCATCAGTGAGTCGATGGGCATGAACACTGAAGCTTTCTTT
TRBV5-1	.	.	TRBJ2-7	CASSLRETYEQYF	TGCGCCAGCAGCTTGAGAGAAACCTACGAGCAGTACTTC
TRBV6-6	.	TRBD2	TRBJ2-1	CASSYTSGSNEQFF	TGTGCCAGCAGTTACACTAGCGGGTCCAATGAGCAGTTCTTC
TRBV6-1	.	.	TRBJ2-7	CASSEFWEGYEQYF	TGTGCCAGCAGTGAATTTTGGGAAGGTTACGAGCAGTACTTC
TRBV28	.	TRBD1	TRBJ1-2	CASSLTRQGIGYTF	TGTGCCAGCAGTTTAACGCGACAGGGCATTGGCTACACCTTC
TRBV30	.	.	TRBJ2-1	CAWTSQAVLDNEQFF	TGTGCCTGGACCTCTCAAGCGGTCCTTGACAATGAGCAGTTCTTC
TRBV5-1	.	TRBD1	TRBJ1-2	CASSPLSDRGMYTF	TGCGCCAGCAGCCCGCTATCAGACAGGGGGATGTACACCTTC
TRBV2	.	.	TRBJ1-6	CASEDNSPLHF	TGTGCCAGCGAGGATAATTCACCCCTCCACTTT
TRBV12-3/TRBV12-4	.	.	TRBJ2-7	CASSFGLDYEQYF	TGTGCCAGCAGTTTCGGCCTGGACTACGAGCAGTACTTC
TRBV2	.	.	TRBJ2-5	CASSEGSAVGAETQYF	TGTGCCAGCAGTGAGGGATCAGCGGTCGGGGCCGAGACCCAGTACTTC
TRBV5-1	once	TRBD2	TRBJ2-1	CASSLAWVAGVNEQFF	TGCGCCAGCAGCTTGGCTTGGGTAGCGGGAGTCAATGAGCAGTTCTTC
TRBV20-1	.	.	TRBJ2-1	CSAMYNEQFF	TGCAGTGCTATGTACAATGAGCAGTTCTTC
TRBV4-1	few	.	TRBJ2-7	CASSQDTSRQQGFYYEQYF	TGCGCCAGCAGCCAAGATACCTCACGACAACAGGGATTCTACTACGAGCAGTACTTC
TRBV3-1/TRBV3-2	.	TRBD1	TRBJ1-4	CASSSRGSNEKLFF	TGTGCCAGCAGCTCCAGGGGGTCGAATGAAAAACTGTTTTTT
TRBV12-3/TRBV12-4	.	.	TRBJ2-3	CASYLLITDTQYF	TGTGCCAGCTACCTTCTTATCACAGATACGCAGTATTTT
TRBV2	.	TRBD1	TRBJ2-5	CASRRGTGGGETQYF	TGTGCCAGCCGACGCGGGACAGGGGGAGGAGAGACCCAGTACTTC
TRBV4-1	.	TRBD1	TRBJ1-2	CASSTGTGGGYGYTF	TGCGCCAGCAGCACCGGGACAGGGGGCGGGTATGGCTACACCTTC
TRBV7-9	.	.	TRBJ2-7	CASSRDVSYEQYF	TGTGCCAGCAGCCGGGACGTGTCCTACGAGCAGTACTTC